This is a list of T cell receptor beta chains from one sample in a study of beta chain features in type 1 diabetes. Here immunoSEQ multiplex PCR was the method, and the copy in TCRdb shows in-frame clones only, minus some. Counted here are approximately 270,000 clones, roughly 13% occurring once; the ten biggest clones make up 0.017%. The sequenced material came from naive CD4+ T cells from blood. Receptors were obtained from a man younger than 40 with type 1 diabetes. Both conserved end residues are part of each CDR3. A D gene is named only where the DNA matches it firmly. Some rows mark clone size as missing; the rest say once, few, many or name a class of expanded clone.

TRBV20-1	TRBJ2-1	few	.	TGCAGTGGCCCAGGGGATCAGTTCTTC	CSGPGDQFF
TRBV10-3	TRBJ2-2	few	.	TGTGCCATCAGAGCAGGGGCGAACACCGGGGAGCTGTTTTTT	CAIRAGANTGELFF
TRBV28	TRBJ2-3	few	.	TGTGCCAGCAGGGTCCGAGTAGATACGCAGTATTTT	CASRVRVDTQYF
TRBV28	TRBJ2-3	few	TRBD2	TGTGCCAGCAGTTCGGGAGGGGACCGACCTAGCACAGATACGCAGTATTTT	CASSSGGDRPSTDTQYF
TRBV15	TRBJ1-3	few	.	TGTGCCACCAGCAGAGAAGCTCGAACGGGCTCTGGAAACACCATATATTTT	CATSREARTGSGNTIYF
TRBV27	TRBJ2-7	.	TRBD1	TGTGCCAGCAGTCAGACAGGGTTCGGCGAGCAGTACTTC	CASSQTGFGEQYF
TRBV4-1	TRBJ2-1	few	.	TGCGCCAGCAGCGGAGAAGGAGGCGGAGGGCAGTTCTTC	CASSGEGGGGQFF
TRBV7-8	TRBJ1-1	.	.	TGTGCCAGCAGCTTAGGGGAGTACACTGAAGCTTTCTTT	CASSLGEYTEAFF
TRBV7-3	TRBJ2-1	few	TRBD2	TGTGCCAGCAGCTCTAGCGGGGGCCGCAATGAGCAGTTCTTC	CASSSSGGRNEQFF
TRBV7-2	TRBJ2-5	few	.	TGTGCCAGCACCCAACAGACAGGTCCGGAGACCCAGTACTTC	CASTQQTGPETQYF
TRBV15	TRBJ2-1	few	.	TGTGCCACCAGCAGAGTATGGGGGGAGGCCAATGAGCAGTTCTTC	CATSRVWGEANEQFF
TRBV28	TRBJ2-1	.	.	TGTGCCAGCACCACAGGGTGGAATGAGCAGTTCTTC	CASTTGWNEQFF
TRBV30	TRBJ1-2	.	.	TGTGCCTGGATCAACGGGGTTCAAGGCTACACCTTC	CAWINGVQGYTF
TRBV7-2	TRBJ2-1	.	.	TGTGCCAGCAGCCAGACAGATAGCTACAATGAGCAGTTCTTC	CASSQTDSYNEQFF
TRBV7-9	TRBJ2-5	few	.	TGTGCCAGCAGCTTAGTGCCAGGCCAAGAGACCCAGTACTTC	CASSLVPGQETQYF
TRBV7-6	TRBJ2-7	few	.	TGTGCCAGCAGCTTAGGGCAGGACTACGAGCAGTACTTC	CASSLGQDYEQYF
TRBV2	TRBJ2-5	few	.	TGTGCCAGCAGCGTTTTGACGGTCGGGGGAGAGACCCAGTACTTC	CASSVLTVGGETQYF
TRBV18	TRBJ2-5	.	.	TGTGCGAGCTCACCACTGCAGTCCTCAGAGACCCAGTACTTC	CASSPLQSSETQYF
TRBV5-1	TRBJ2-5	.	.	TGCGCCAGCAGCTTGGGACTGGTTGAGGAGACCCAGTACTTC	CASSLGLVEETQYF
TRBV29-1	TRBJ2-5	.	TRBD1	TGCAGCGTTGTTAGGACAGGGGGCTCCCAAGAGACCCAGTACTTC	CSVVRTGGSQETQYF
TRBV25-1	TRBJ1-5	.	.	TGTGCCAGCAGTGAATCCAGGGAGGATCAGCCCCAGCATTTT	CASSESREDQPQHF
TRBV4-3	TRBJ2-5	few	TRBD1	TGCGCCAGCAGCCAAGATCTGACAGGGTCGGGGGAGACCCAGTACTTC	CASSQDLTGSGETQYF
TRBV28	TRBJ1-4	.	TRBD1	TGTGCCAGCAAGACAGGGGGTAGGAATGAAAAACTGTTTTTT	CASKTGGRNEKLFF
TRBV4-2	TRBJ1-2	few	.	TGTGCCAGCAGCCAAGTGGAGCTGAACTATGGCTACACCTTC	CASSQVELNYGYTF
TRBV28	TRBJ2-1	.	TRBD1	TGTGCCAGCAGCCCAACCGGGACAGGGAAAAATGAGCAGTTCTTC	CASSPTGTGKNEQFF
TRBV9	TRBJ2-3	.	.	TGTGCCAGCAGCGCGCTAGGCCCCGACGCCACAGATACGCAGTATTTT	CASSALGPDATDTQYF
TRBV5-1	TRBJ1-5	few	.	TGCGCCAGCAGCTTGATGACAAATCAGCCCCAGCATTTT	CASSLMTNQPQHF
TRBV7-2	TRBJ2-2	.	TRBD1	TGTGCCAGCAGCCTCTTACAGGGGGGAACCGGGGAGCTGTTTTTT	CASSLLQGGTGELFF
TRBV5-4	TRBJ2-1	few	.	TGTGCCAGCAGCTCCGTACAGGGCTACAATGAGCAGTTCTTC	CASSSVQGYNEQFF
TRBV10-3	TRBJ2-1	few	TRBD1	TGTGCCATCAGTGTCGGGGACAGGAAGAACAATGAGCAGTTCTTC	CAISVGDRKNNEQFF
TRBV6-6	TRBJ1-2	few	.	TGTGCCACCCAGGGAAATGGCTACACCTTC	CATQGNGYTF
TRBV7-9	TRBJ2-7	few	TRBD1	TGTGCCAGCAGCCCAGGAGGGACAGGGGACTCCTACGAGCAGTACTTC	CASSPGGTGDSYEQYF
TRBV10-3	TRBJ2-1	few	.	TGTGCCATCGGCGGCGGACCCAGGGGTAATGAGCAGTTCTTC	CAIGGGPRGNEQFF
TRBV28	TRBJ2-7	.	TRBD1	TGTGCCAGCAGTTTATGGGACAGGGGGCTGGAGCAGTACTTC	CASSLWDRGLEQYF
TRBV4-2	TRBJ2-7	few	TRBD2	TGTGCCAGCAGCCAAGGTGGGACTAGGGGAAACGAGCAGTACTTC	CASSQGGTRGNEQYF
TRBV4-3	TRBJ2-1	.	TRBD1	TGCGCCAGCAGCCAAGTTTCTCTGGGACAGGGGACGTATGGTGAGCAGTTCTTC	CASSQVSLGQGTYGEQFF
TRBV4-2	TRBJ2-2	.	TRBD2	TGTGCCAGCAGCCAAGATACTAGCGTTGACCGGGAGCTGTTTTTT	CASSQDTSVDRELFF
TRBV9	TRBJ2-2	.	TRBD2	TGTGCCAGCAGCGTAGGGTGGCTAGCGGGAGCCGGGGAGCTGTTTTTT	CASSVGWLAGAGELFF
TRBV4-3	TRBJ2-1	.	.	TGCGCCAGCAGCCAAGGGTCAAGTAAGCACTCCTACAATGAGCAGTTCTTC	CASSQGSSKHSYNEQFF
TRBV7-6	TRBJ2-5	few	TRBD2	TGTGCCAGCAGCTTCTCACCGGGAGGGGGAGAGACCCAGTACTTC	CASSFSPGGGETQYF
TRBV4-3	TRBJ2-7	.	.	TGCGCCAGCAGCCAAGATCCCCGCGGAGAGCAGTACTTC	CASSQDPRGEQYF
TRBV6-5	TRBJ2-7	.	.	TGTGCCAGCAGTTCCGGGACTTCGCTCTCCTACGAGCAGTACTTC	CASSSGTSLSYEQYF
TRBV10-3	TRBJ1-5	.	TRBD1	TGTGCCATCAGTGCGGCACAGGGGGCCAGCAATCAGCCCCAGCATTTT	CAISAAQGASNQPQHF
TRBV28	TRBJ1-3	.	TRBD1	TGTGCCAGCAGCCTTTTCAGGGGGCTCGGAAACACCATATATTTT	CASSLFRGLGNTIYF
TRBV27	TRBJ1-5	.	.	TGTGCCAGCAGTTTAAGGGGCTTGGGCTCTCAGCCCCAGCATTTT	CASSLRGLGSQPQHF
TRBV28	TRBJ1-2	.	TRBD1	TGTGCCAGCAGGGTCTCCGACAGGGACTACACCTTC	CASRVSDRDYTF
TRBV6-1	TRBJ1-1	.	.	TGTGCCAGCAGCGAAGCTCTAAGAGGGCGCGGGACTGAAGCTTTCTTT	CASSEALRGRGTEAFF
TRBV5-4	TRBJ1-1	few	TRBD1	TGTGCCAGCAGCCCGGGACAGGCCAACACTGAAGCTTTCTTT	CASSPGQANTEAFF
TRBV28	TRBJ1-2	.	.	TGTGCCAGCAGTTTTGCGGGTATTTATGGCTACACCTTC	CASSFAGIYGYTF
TRBV7-6	TRBJ1-3	.	.	TGTGCCAGCAGCCGTGGGCATTCTGGAAACACCATATATTTT	CASSRGHSGNTIYF
TRBV29-1	TRBJ1-1	many	.	TGCAGCTCGAGGACAAAGAACACTGAAGCTTTCTTT	CSSRTKNTEAFF
TRBV7-2	TRBJ2-7	few	TRBD2	TGTGCCAGCAGCTTAGCAAGCGGGAGCTCCTACGAGCAGTACTTC	CASSLASGSSYEQYF
TRBV11-2	TRBJ1-2	.	TRBD1	TGTGCCAGCAGCTTAGTAGACAGGGCTAACTATGGCTACACCTTC	CASSLVDRANYGYTF
TRBV30	TRBJ2-1	few	.	TGTGCCTGGAGAAGGAGCGGGACATACAATGAGCAGTTCTTC	CAWRRSGTYNEQFF
TRBV5-1	TRBJ1-1	few	.	TGCGCCAGCAGCGCAAAAGCGATGAACACTGAAGCTTTCTTT	CASSAKAMNTEAFF
TRBV19	TRBJ2-7	.	.	TGTGCCAGTAGTATAGATCACGGTCGAGGCGCTTCCTACGAGCAGTACTTC	CASSIDHGRGASYEQYF
TRBV6-5	TRBJ1-2	once	TRBD1	TGTGCCAGCAGTTTAGCGGGACAGAACTATGGCTACACCTTC	CASSLAGQNYGYTF
TRBV19	TRBJ2-5	.	.	TGTGCCAGTAGCGGAGTTCGGGAGACCCAGTACTTC	CASSGVRETQYF